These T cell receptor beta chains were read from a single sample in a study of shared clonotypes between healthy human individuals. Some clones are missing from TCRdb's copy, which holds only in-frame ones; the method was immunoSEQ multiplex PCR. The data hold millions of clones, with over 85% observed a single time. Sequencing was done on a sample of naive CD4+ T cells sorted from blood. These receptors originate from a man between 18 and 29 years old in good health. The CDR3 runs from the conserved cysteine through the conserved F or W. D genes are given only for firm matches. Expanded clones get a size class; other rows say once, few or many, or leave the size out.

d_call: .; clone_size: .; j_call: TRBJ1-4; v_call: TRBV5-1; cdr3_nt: TGCGCCAGCAGCGTCGGGACCGCGGAAAAACTGTTTTTT; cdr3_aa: CASSVGTAEKLFF
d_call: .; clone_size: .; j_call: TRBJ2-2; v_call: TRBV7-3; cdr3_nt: TGTGCCAGCAGCTTAGAGGGAAGGAACACCGGGGAGCTGTTTTTT; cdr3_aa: CASSLEGRNTGELFF
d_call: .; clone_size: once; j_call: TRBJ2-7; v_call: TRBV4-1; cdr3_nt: TGCGCCAGCAGCCAAGCGGGGGTGACCTACGAGCAGTACTTC; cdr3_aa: CASSQAGVTYEQYF
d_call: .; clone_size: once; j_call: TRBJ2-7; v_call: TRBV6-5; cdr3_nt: TGTGCCAGCAGAATTGACAGGCAGGCCTACGAGCAGTACTTC; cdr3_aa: CASRIDRQAYEQYF
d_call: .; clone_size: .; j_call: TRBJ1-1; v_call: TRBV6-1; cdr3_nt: TGTGCCAGCAGTGAAGTCCGGGGGCCGCACACTGAAGCTTTCTTT; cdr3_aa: CASSEVRGPHTEAFF
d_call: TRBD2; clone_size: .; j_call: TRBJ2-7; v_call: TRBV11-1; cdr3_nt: TGTGCCAGCAGCTTACTAGCGGGGGCGCGCAAGTACTTC; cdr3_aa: CASSLLAGARKYF
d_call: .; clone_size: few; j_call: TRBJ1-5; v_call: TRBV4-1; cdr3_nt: TGCGCCAGCAGCCAGGGTGACAGGTCGCAGCCCCAGCATTTT; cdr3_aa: CASSQGDRSQPQHF
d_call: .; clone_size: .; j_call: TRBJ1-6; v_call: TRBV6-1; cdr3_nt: TGTGCCAGCAGAGGGGAGAATTCACCCCTCCACTTT; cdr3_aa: CASRGENSPLHF
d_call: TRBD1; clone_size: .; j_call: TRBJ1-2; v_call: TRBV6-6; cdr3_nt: TGTGCCAGCAGTTACAGACAGGGAGCTAACTATGGCTACACCTTC; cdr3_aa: CASSYRQGANYGYTF
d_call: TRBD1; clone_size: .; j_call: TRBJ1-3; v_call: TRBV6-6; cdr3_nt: TGTGCCAGCAGTTACTCTAGTCAGGGGGCTGGAAACACCATATATTTT; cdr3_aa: CASSYSSQGAGNTIYF
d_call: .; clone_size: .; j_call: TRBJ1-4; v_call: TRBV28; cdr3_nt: TGTGCCAGCAGTCCCCGCGGGGGGCCCACTAATGAAAAACTGTTTTTT; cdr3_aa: CASSPRGGPTNEKLFF
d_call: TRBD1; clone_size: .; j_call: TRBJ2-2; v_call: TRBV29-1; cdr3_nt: TGCAGCGTTGAAGAGGACAGGGGGCGCGGGGTATCAGGGGAGCTGTTTTTT; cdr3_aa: CSVEEDRGRGVSGELFF
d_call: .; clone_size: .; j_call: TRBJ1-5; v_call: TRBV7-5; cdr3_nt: TGTGCCAGAAGCTTAGTGGACCGATTCAATCAGCCCCAGCATTTT; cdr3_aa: CARSLVDRFNQPQHF
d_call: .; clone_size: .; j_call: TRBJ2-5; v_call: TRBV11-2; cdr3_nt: TGTGCCAGCAGCCCCCAAGGCCAGCAACGGTACTTC; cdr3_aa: CASSPQGQQRYF
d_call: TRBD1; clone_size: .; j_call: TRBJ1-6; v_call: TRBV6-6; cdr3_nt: TGTGCCAGCAGTGTCCCCGGGACAGTCGTTGGTTCACCCCTCCACTTT; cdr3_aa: CASSVPGTVVGSPLHF
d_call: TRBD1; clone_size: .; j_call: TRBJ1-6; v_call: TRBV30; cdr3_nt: TGTGCCTGGACCGGGACAGTCTATAATTCACCCCTCCACTTT; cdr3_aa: CAWTGTVYNSPLHF
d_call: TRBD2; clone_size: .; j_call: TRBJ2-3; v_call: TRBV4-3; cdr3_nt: TGCGCCAGCAGCCAAGAGAGAACTAGCGCAGAGGATTTT; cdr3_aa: CASSQERTSAEDF
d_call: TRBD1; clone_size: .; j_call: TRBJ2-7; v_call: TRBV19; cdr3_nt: TGTGCCAGTAGTAGACAGGGTGAGAACGAGCAGTACTTC; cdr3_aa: CASSRQGENEQYF
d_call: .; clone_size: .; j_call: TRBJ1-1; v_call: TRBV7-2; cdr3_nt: TGTGCCAGCAGCTCAAGTATGGGTTTAGCTTTCTTT; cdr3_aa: CASSSSMGLAFF
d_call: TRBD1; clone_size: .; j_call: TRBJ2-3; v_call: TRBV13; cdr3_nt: TGTGCCAGCAGGAGAAGAGGACAGGGCACAGATACGCAGTATTTT; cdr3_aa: CASRRRGQGTDTQYF